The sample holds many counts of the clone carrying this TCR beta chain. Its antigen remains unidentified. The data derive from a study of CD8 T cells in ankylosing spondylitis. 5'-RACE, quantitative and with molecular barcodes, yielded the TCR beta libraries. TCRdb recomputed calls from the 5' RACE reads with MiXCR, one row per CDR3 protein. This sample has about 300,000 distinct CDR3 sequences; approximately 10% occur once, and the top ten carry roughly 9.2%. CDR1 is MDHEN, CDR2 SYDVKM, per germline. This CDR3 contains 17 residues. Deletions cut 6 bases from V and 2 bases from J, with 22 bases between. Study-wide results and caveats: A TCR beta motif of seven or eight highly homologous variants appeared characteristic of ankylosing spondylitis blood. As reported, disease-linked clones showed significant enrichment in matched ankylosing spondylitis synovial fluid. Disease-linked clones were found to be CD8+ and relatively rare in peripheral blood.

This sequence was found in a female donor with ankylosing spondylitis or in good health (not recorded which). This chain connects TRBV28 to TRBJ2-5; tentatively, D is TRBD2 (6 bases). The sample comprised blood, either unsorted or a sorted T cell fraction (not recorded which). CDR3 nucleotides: TGTGCCAGCAGCGAACCCCGGGGAGGAGGATGGCAAGAGACCCAGTACTTC. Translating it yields CASSEPRGGGWQETQYF.